The rows below give T cell receptor beta chains drawn from one sample of a study of T cell responses to AZD1222 COVID-19 vaccine. Using immunoSEQ multiplex PCR, the repertoire was profiled, and TCRdb retains in-frame clones only, with some absent. The data contain fewer than 200,000 clones, 90% of them singletons. The sample consisted of peripheral blood, taken on day 0 of AZD1222 vaccination. The source is an adult in good health. Both conserved end residues are part of each CDR3. Fields, in order: V gene, clone size, J gene, D gene, CDR3 protein, CDR3 DNA. D genes are given only for firm matches. Only some rows state a clone size, as once, few, many or a class for expanded clones.

>TRBV28|-|TRBJ2-2|-
CASKGLAISGELFF
TGTGCCAGCAAGGGGCTAGCGATATCCGGGGAGCTGTTTTTT
>TRBV9|-|TRBJ2-7|TRBD1
CASSVQGTGGHYEQYF
TGTGCCAGCAGCGTACAGGGGACAGGGGGCCACTACGAGCAGTACTTC
>TRBV7-2|-|TRBJ1-1|TRBD1
CASSPRQGHTEAFF
TGTGCCAGCAGCCCACGACAGGGCCACACTGAAGCTTTCTTT
>TRBV5-1|-|TRBJ1-2|-
CASSLASGSYGYTF
TGCGCCAGCAGCTTGGCCTCGGGGAGCTATGGCTACACCTTC
>TRBV7-2|-|TRBJ2-7|-
CASSHLSGDYEQYF
TGTGCCAGCAGCCATTTATCCGGTGACTACGAGCAGTACTTC
>TRBV19|-|TRBJ1-2|-
CASSILGANYGYTF
TGTGCCAGTAGTATACTGGGGGCGAACTATGGCTACACCTTC
>TRBV28|-|TRBJ1-5|-
CASSQINQPQHF
TGTGCCAGCAGCCAGATAAATCAGCCCCAGCATTTT
>TRBV29-1|once|TRBJ2-4|-
CSVVKSSGLAKNIQYF
TGCAGCGTTGTTAAATCTTCGGGGCTAGCCAAAAACATTCAGTACTTC
>TRBV5-1|-|TRBJ2-3|-
CASSSRVAALTDTQYF
TGCGCCAGCAGCTCTCGAGTAGCGGCCCTCACAGATACGCAGTATTTT
>TRBV5-1|-|TRBJ2-5|-
CASTPAGAYQETQYF
TGCGCCAGCACCCCTGCGGGGGCCTACCAAGAGACCCAGTACTTC
>TRBV25-1|-|TRBJ2-7|-
CASSESGGTVGLLREQYF
TGTGCCAGCAGTGAATCAGGTGGGACAGTGGGACTTCTACGGGAGCAGTACTTC
>TRBV28|-|TRBJ1-4|TRBD1
CASSLLFDRGRGRIANEKLFF
TGTGCCAGCAGTTTACTATTTGACAGGGGAAGGGGGAGGATAGCTAATGAAAAACTGTTTTTT
>TRBV9|-|TRBJ2-3|TRBD2
CASSTSGRGTDTQYF
TGTGCCAGCAGCACTTCCGGGAGGGGCACAGATACGCAGTATTTT
>TRBV28|once|TRBJ2-7|TRBD1
CASSPLGQGEAYEQYF
TGTGCCAGCAGTCCCCTCGGACAGGGAGAGGCCTACGAGCAGTACTTC
>TRBV19|-|TRBJ2-7|TRBD1
CASRSQQGSYEQYF
TGTGCCAGTAGGAGCCAACAGGGGTCCTACGAGCAGTACTTC
>TRBV11-3|once|TRBJ2-2|TRBD2
CASSLGLAGGPYTGELFF
TGTGCCAGCAGCTTAGGACTAGCGGGAGGGCCTTACACCGGGGAGCTGTTTTTT
>TRBV29-1|-|TRBJ1-4|-
CSADSNEKLFF
TGCAGCGCGGACAGTAATGAAAAACTGTTTTTT
>TRBV4-1|-|TRBJ1-2|-
CASSQGGAGGSYGYTF
TGCGCCAGCAGCCAGGGGGGCGCAGGCGGTTCTTATGGCTACACCTTC
>TRBV6-5|-|TRBJ1-2|-
CASREVTGRHGYTF
TGTGCCAGCAGGGAGGTTACGGGCAGGCATGGCTACACCTTC
>TRBV10-3|-|TRBJ2-7|-
CAIRAGYGTSYEQYF
TGTGCCATCAGGGCAGGGTATGGTACATCCTACGAGCAGTACTTC
>TRBV7-2|-|TRBJ2-7|TRBD2
CASSLTSGGFSYEQYF
TGTGCCAGCAGCTTAACAAGCGGGGGCTTCTCCTACGAGCAGTACTTC
>TRBV9|-|TRBJ2-5|TRBD2
CASSSGLAGGLETQYF
TGTGCCAGCAGCTCGGGACTAGCGGGGGGTTTAGAGACCCAGTACTTC
>TRBV7-3|once|TRBJ2-3|-
CASSFFQSTDTQYF
TGTGCCAGCAGCTTCTTTCAGAGTACAGATACGCAGTATTTT
>TRBV19|-|TRBJ1-5|-
CASSPLQGEVPPSQHF
TGTGCCAGTAGTCCCCTTCAAGGGGAAGTGCCCCCCTCGCAACATTTT
>TRBV6-5|-|TRBJ1-6|TRBD1
CASSLRTGRNSPLHF
TGTGCCAGCAGCCTACGGACAGGGAGGAATTCACCCCTCCACTTT
>TRBV2|once|TRBJ1-6|-
CAGTGGGNSPLHF
TGTGCCGGCACGGGAGGAGGGAATTCACCCCTCCACTTT
>TRBV24-1|-|TRBJ2-1|-
CATSLSSRQFF
TGTGCCACCAGCCTATCTAGCAGGCAGTTCTTC
>TRBV6-5|-|TRBJ2-2|-
CAMQKRVAGELFF
TGTGCCATGCAAAAGCGGGTAGCCGGGGAGCTGTTTTTT
>TRBV28|-|TRBJ1-1|-
CASTRGTEAFF
TGTGCCAGCACCCGGGGGACTGAAGCTTTCTTT
>TRBV7-9|once|TRBJ1-3|-
CASSLEGTGNTIYF
TGTGCCAGCAGCTTGGAGGGGACCGGAAACACCATATATTTT
>TRBV24-1|-|TRBJ1-5|-
CATSRGRNQPQHF
TGTGCCACCAGTAGAGGGCGGAATCAGCCCCAGCATTTT
>TRBV10-3|-|TRBJ1-5|TRBD1
CAISGTGRLGNQPQHF
TGTGCCATCAGTGGGACAGGGAGATTGGGCAATCAGCCCCAGCATTTT
>TRBV10-3|-|TRBJ1-1|-
CATYPGTGGPMNTEAFF
TGTGCCACCTACCCGGGAACGGGGGGCCCGATGAACACTGAAGCTTTCTTT
>TRBV10-1|-|TRBJ2-6|-
CASSEGSGANVLTF
TGCGCCAGCAGTGAGGGGAGTGGGGCCAACGTCCTGACTTTC
>TRBV3-1/TRBV3-2|-|TRBJ2-1|-
CASSQEPMWGDEQFF
TGTGCCAGCAGCCAAGAACCTATGTGGGGGGATGAGCAGTTCTTC
>TRBV6-5|-|TRBJ1-5|-
CASSFDPKYSNQPQHF
TGTGCCAGCAGTTTCGACCCAAAATATAGCAATCAGCCCCAGCATTTT
>TRBV19|-|TRBJ2-2|-
CASSEEAWELFF
TGTGCCAGTAGTGAAGAGGCCTGGGAGCTGTTTTTT
>TRBV6-2/TRBV6-3|-|TRBJ1-5|TRBD1
CASSPGHRGPSSQPQHF
TGTGCCAGCAGTCCGGGACACAGGGGCCCCAGTAGCCAGCCCCAGCATTTT
>TRBV18|-|TRBJ1-5|-
CASSPPVGQPQHF
TGTGCCAGCTCACCGCCCGTGGGTCAGCCCCAGCATTTT
>TRBV19|-|TRBJ1-6|-
CASGLSNNNSPLHF
TGTGCCAGTGGTTTAAGCAACAATAATTCACCCCTCCACTTT
>TRBV4-3|-|TRBJ2-3|TRBD2
CASSQDRGLAGLGDTQYF
TGCGCCAGCAGCCAAGACCGGGGACTAGCGGGATTGGGAGATACGCAGTATTTT
>TRBV6-6|-|TRBJ2-7|TRBD1
CASSEGQPFYEQYF
TGTGCCAGCAGTGAGGGACAGCCGTTCTACGAGCAGTACTTC
>TRBV11-2|-|TRBJ1-4|TRBD1
CASSPDRGGEKLFF
TGTGCCAGCAGCCCAGACAGGGGAGGAGAAAAACTGTTTTTT
>TRBV27|few|TRBJ2-1|TRBD2
CASSPTSTRISQFF
TGTGCCAGCAGTCCGACTAGCACACGTATATCCCAGTTCTTC
>TRBV5-5|-|TRBJ2-7|-
CASSLEVFSSYEQYF
TGTGCCAGCAGCTTGGAGGTATTTAGTTCCTACGAGCAGTACTTC
>TRBV18|-|TRBJ2-7|TRBD1
CASSKTGWDEQYF
TGTGCCAGCTCTAAGACAGGGTGGGACGAGCAGTACTTC
>TRBV29-1|-|TRBJ2-1|TRBD1
CSADPGTGKGQIGQFF
TGCAGCGCCGACCCCGGGACAGGGAAAGGTCAAATAGGGCAGTTCTTC
>TRBV4-3|-|TRBJ1-3|-
CASSQDGGVTGNTIYF
TGCGCCAGCAGCCAAGATGGGGGGGTTACTGGAAACACCATATATTTT
>TRBV28|-|TRBJ1-2|TRBD1
CASLRQGGYGYTF
TGTGCCAGCCTGCGACAGGGTGGCTATGGCTACACCTTC
>TRBV6-5|-|TRBJ2-7|-
CASSPPGGNSYEQYF
TGTGCCAGCAGTCCCCCCGGGGGCAACTCCTACGAGCAGTACTTC
>TRBV11-2|-|TRBJ2-7|-
CASSSWQGPSYEQYF
TGTGCCAGCAGCTCGTGGCAAGGGCCTTCCTACGAGCAGTACTTC
>TRBV4-1|-|TRBJ2-2|-
CASSQEEHTGELFF
TGCGCCAGCAGCCAAGAGGAGCATACCGGGGAGCTGTTTTTT
>TRBV11-3|-|TRBJ2-2|-
CASSSYGFGGTGELFF
TGTGCCAGCAGCTCATACGGGTTCGGAGGGACCGGGGAGCTGTTTTTT